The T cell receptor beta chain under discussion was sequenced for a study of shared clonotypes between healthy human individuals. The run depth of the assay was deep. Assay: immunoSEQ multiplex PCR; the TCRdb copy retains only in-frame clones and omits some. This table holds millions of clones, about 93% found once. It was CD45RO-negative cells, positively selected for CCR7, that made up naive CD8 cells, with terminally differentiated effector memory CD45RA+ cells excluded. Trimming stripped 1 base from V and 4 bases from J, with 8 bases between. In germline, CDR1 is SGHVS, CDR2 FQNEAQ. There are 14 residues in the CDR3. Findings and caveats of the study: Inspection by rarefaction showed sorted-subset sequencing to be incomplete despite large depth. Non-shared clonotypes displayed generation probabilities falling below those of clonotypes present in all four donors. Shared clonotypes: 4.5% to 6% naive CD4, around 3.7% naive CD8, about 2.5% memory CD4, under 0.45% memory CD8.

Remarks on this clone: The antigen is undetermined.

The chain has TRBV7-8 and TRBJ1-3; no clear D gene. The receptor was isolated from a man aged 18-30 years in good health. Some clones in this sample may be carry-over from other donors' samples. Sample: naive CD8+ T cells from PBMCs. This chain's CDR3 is CASSLEDGGNTIYF. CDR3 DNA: TGTGCCAGCAGCTTAGAAGATGGAGGAAACACCATATATTTT. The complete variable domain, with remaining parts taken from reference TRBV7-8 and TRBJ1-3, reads GAGVSQSPRYKVAKRGQDVALRCDPISGHVSLFWYQQALGQGPEFLTYFQNEAQLDKSGLPSDRFFAERPEGSVSTLKIQRTQQEDSAVYLCASSLEDGGNTIYFGEGSWLTVV.